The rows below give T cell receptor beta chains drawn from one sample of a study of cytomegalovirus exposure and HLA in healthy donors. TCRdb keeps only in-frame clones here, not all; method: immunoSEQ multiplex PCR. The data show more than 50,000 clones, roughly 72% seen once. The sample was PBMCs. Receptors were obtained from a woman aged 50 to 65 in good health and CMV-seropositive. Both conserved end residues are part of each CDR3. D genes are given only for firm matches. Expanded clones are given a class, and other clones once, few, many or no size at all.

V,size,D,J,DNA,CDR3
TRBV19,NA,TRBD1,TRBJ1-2,TGTGCCAGTACCCGGGACAGGGGATTACATGGCTACACCTTC,CASTRDRGLHGYTF
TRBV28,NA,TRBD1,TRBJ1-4,TGTGCCAGCAGTTCCAGGGGGCTGGCTAATGAAAAACTGTTTTTT,CASSSRGLANEKLFF
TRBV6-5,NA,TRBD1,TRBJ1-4,TGTGCCAGCAGTCCGGGACAGGCCACTAATGAAAAACTGTTTTTT,CASSPGQATNEKLFF
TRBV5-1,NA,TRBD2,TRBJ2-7,TGCGCCAGCAGCTCCAAGCGGGGATTCACCTACGAGCAGTACTTC,CASSSKRGFTYEQYF
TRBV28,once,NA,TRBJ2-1,TGTGCCAGCAGTCCGGGACTTGTCCTCGATGAGCAGTTCTTC,CASSPGLVLDEQFF
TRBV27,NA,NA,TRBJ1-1,TGTGCCAGCAGTAGTATTCGGGGAATGAGGGTGAACACTGAAGCTTTCTTT,CASSSIRGMRVNTEAFF
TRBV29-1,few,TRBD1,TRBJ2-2,TGCAGCGTTCAAACGACAGGGGGGATGGCCGGGGAGCTGTTTTTT,CSVQTTGGMAGELFF
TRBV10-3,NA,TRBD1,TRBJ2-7,TGTGCCATCATGGGGACAGACTCCTACGAGCAGTACTTC,CAIMGTDSYEQYF
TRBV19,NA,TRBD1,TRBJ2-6,TGTGCCAGTAGATCGGGACAGGGGGGTCCTAGGGCTGGGGCCAACGTCCTGACTTTC,CASRSGQGGPRAGANVLTF
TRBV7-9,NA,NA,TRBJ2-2,TGTGCCAGCAGCCACCGGGACTCCTCGAACACCGGGGAGCTGTTTTTT,CASSHRDSSNTGELFF
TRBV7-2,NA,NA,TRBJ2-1,TGTGCCAGCAGCTTAGCCTCCTACTCCAATGAGCAGTTCTTC,CASSLASYSNEQFF
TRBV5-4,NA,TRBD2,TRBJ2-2,TGTGCCAGCAGCTTAAAGCGGGAGAGGAACACCGGGGAGCTGTTTTTT,CASSLKRERNTGELFF
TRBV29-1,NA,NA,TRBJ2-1,TGCAGCGAGACCCCCCATAAGCCGGGGGAGCAGTTCTTC,CSETPHKPGEQFF
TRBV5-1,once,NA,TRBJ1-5,TGCGCCAGCAGACAGGGAGAGGGGAATCAGCCCCAGCATTTT,CASRQGEGNQPQHF
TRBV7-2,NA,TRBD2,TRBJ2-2,TGTGCCAGCAGCACCTTGTTAGCGGGCGGGGAGCTGTTTTTT,CASSTLLAGGELFF
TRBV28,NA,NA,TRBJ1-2,TGTGCCAGCAGAACGATAGGCGGGACTACCGTCTATGGCTACACCTTC,CASRTIGGTTVYGYTF